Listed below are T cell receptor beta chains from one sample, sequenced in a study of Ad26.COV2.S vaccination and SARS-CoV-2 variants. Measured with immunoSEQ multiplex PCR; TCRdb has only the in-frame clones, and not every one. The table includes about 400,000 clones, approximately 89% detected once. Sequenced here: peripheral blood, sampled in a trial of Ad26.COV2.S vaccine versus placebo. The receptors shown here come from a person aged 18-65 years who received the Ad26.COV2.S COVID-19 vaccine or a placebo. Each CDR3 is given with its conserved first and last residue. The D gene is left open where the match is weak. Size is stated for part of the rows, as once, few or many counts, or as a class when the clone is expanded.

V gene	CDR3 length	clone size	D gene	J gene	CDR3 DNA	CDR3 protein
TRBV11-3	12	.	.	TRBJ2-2	TGTGCCAGCAGCTTAGGACTCGGGGAGCTGTTTTTT	CASSLGLGELFF
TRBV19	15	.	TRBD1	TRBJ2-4	TGTGCCAGTAGTATAGGGGGACAGGGGTATAACATTCAGTACTTC	CASSIGGQGYNIQYF
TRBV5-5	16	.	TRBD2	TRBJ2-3	TGTGCCAGCAGCTCGCGACTAGCGGGAGTCACAGATACGCAGTATTTT	CASSSRLAGVTDTQYF
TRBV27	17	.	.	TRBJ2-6	TGTGCCAGCAGTTGGCGGCCAGGCAGGACTGGGGCCAACGTCCTGACTTTC	CASSWRPGRTGANVLTF
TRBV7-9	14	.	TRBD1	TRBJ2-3	TGTGCCAGCAGCTTAGTAGACAGGGCAGATACGCAGTATTTT	CASSLVDRADTQYF
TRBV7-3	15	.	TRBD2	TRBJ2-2	TGTGCCAGCAGCTTAACTAGCGGGTGGACCGGGGAGCTGTTTTTT	CASSLTSGWTGELFF
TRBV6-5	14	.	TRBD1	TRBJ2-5	TGTGCCAGCAGTTACTCCGGGACAGAAGAGACCCAGTACTTC	CASSYSGTEETQYF
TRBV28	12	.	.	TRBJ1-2	TGTGCCAGCAGTTTGGGGGTCTCTGGCTACACCTTC	CASSLGVSGYTF
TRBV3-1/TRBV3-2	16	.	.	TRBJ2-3	TGTGCCAGCAGCCAAGATTTAGCGCCTAGCACAGATACGCAGTATTTT	CASSQDLAPSTDTQYF
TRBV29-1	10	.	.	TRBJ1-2	TGCAGCGTTGGGGCCGATGGCTACACCTTC	CSVGADGYTF
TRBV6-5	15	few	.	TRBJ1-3	TGTGCCAGCAGTCGAGACAGGCACTCTGGAAACACCATATATTTT	CASSRDRHSGNTIYF
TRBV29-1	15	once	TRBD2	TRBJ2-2	TGCAGCGTCGATGGACTAGCGGGAACCACCGGGGAGCTGTTTTTT	CSVDGLAGTTGELFF
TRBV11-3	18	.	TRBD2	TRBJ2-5	TGTGCCAGCAGCTTAGGCTTCAGGGGACTAGCGGAGCAAGAGACCCAGTACTTC	CASSLGFRGLAEQETQYF
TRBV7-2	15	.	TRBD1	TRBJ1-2	TGTGCCAGCAGCTTAGGGACAGGGGGCAACTATGGCTACACCTTC	CASSLGTGGNYGYTF
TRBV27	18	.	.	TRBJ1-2	TGTGCCAGCAGTTCCTCCCGAGGACAGACAACGTACGACTATGGCTACACCTTC	CASSSSRGQTTYDYGYTF
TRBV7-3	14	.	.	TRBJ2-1	TGTGCCAGCAGCCCTCGAGGTGCCGACAATGAGCAGTTCTTC	CASSPRGADNEQFF
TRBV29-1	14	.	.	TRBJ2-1	TGCAGCGCCAGAAACCGCGCCCACTACAATGAGCAGTTCTTC	CSARNRAHYNEQFF
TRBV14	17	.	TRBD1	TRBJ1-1	TGTGCCAGCAGCCAAGATGCAGGACAGGGCCTTGCCACTGAAGCTTTCTTT	CASSQDAGQGLATEAFF
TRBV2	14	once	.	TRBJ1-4	TGTGCCAGCTCAGCTAGGGGAGCTAATGAAAAACTGTTTTTT	CASSARGANEKLFF